This T cell receptor (beta chain) derives from a study of sequential checkpoint blockade in melanoma. The CDR3 covers 14 residues. V was clipped by 1 base and J by 4 bases, with 10 bases between them. The V gene's germline CDR1 is SEHNR and CDR2 FQNEAQ (reference sequence). Repertoires were generated with immunoSEQ multiplex PCR, while TCRdb's copy carries only in-frame clones and drops some. The sample includes about 14,000 clones, roughly 50% seen only once; the top ten take roughly 17%. Treatment defined: randomized to nivolumab then ipilimumab (arm A) or the reverse (arm B). This chain joins TRBV7-9 and TRBJ1-1; TRBD1 might be the D (6 bases). The sequencing used CD8+ T cells sorted from blood (inferred from file names), collected from a patient given nivolumab and ipilimumab in sequence. This TCR was sampled from a human donor with melanoma. CDR3 in amino acids: CASSLDAGVTEAFF. DNA of the CDR3: TGTGCCAGCAGCTTAGACGCAGGGGTCACTGAAGCTTTCTTT.